One T cell receptor (beta chain) is described in this entry. This clonotype appeared many times. The clone's antigen remains unknown. Base qualities are not at hand, and no much larger clone is one base apart. The CDR3 spans 12 residues, from the cysteine through the phenylalanine. The retained sequence is limited to the CDR3, 36 bases, with the frame set at the first base. The germline V and J ends show losses of 2 bases and 9 bases respectively, and no gene match explains 3 bases of the junction. CDR1 is given as DFQATT and CDR2 as SNEGSKA, both from the germline V gene (reference sequence). TCR beta repertoires were profiled from peripheral blood of 13 young patients with multiple sclerosis to demonstrate the VDJtools post-analysis software. The patients with multiple sclerosis were children and adolescents between about 6 and 15 years of age. The data stem from a study of post-analysis software for immune sequencing data (dated by TCRdb to between 2015 and 2016). Turning to the overall study: The recorded disease courses included relapsing-remitting, secondary progressive and progressive-relapsing multiple sclerosis, and some patients had no subtype annotation. The patient repertoires were compared against about a dozen previously published healthy control repertoires obtained from donors aged about 6 to 25 years. A subset of samples was prepared in parallel using single-end sample barcoding, then pooled and co-amplified after Illumina adapter ligation.

Overall study outcomes, separate from this receptor: Strong co-clustering of samples prepared in the same batch was shown by direct clustering with F measure, prompting a batch-effect correction. Patients showed significantly higher frequencies than controls for a handful of TRBV segments, among them TRBV5-6, TRBV5-1 and TRBV20-1. Multiple sclerosis patients had significantly lower normalized Chao1 diversity than controls, a result that suggests substantial peripheral T-cell clonal expansion. The multiple sclerosis patient group was slightly younger than the control group.

The library was produced with PCR. The sample was run on an Illumina HiSeq 2500. To reduce PCR and sequencing biases, unique molecular identifiers were incorporated into the TCR beta cDNA libraries. Every 1 to 10 million input T cells yielded 500,000 or so cDNA molecules, meaning each molecule approximated one T cell. Patient libraries were prepared and sequenced with the same protocol used for the earlier healthy control dataset. Within a given batch, samples were prepared together, multiplexed and sequenced on the same HiSeq lane. The study's own analysis went as follows. MIGEC handled the raw barcoded reads, throwing out single-read molecular identifier groups before consensus assembly and CDR3 extraction. Clonotype tables were post-analysed with VDJtools, and diversity was normalized by down-sampling all datasets to the smallest sample size. To correct batch-related cross-sample contamination, repertoire overlap clustering matched CDR3 amino acid sequences but not nucleotide sequences. Using fastp trimming at Q25 and MiXCR clonotype assembly, TCRdb reanalyzed the public sequencing data and kept in-frame beta chains. Under each unique CDR3 protein, matching rows form one entry showing the most common genes and DNA. TCRdb assigned the V and J calls; the authors' analysis was not used. This sample gives some 260,000 distinct CDR3 sequences in total; around 34% of them show up just once. The ten largest clones add up to under 5.5% of the sample.

The sample taken for sequencing was blood. The chain is made from TRBV20-1 and TRBJ2-1, with 8 junctional bases fitting TRBD1. The sequence was collected from a girl between 5 and 17 years old with multiple sclerosis. The CDR3 reads CSARQGAAEQFF. In nucleotides, the sequence is TGCAGTGCTAGACAGGGGGCGGCTGAGCAGTTCTTC.